This T cell receptor (beta chain) is drawn from a study of cytomegalovirus exposure and HLA in healthy donors. Study-level findings and limits: Several V segments, TRBV6-2 and TRBV6-3 among them, could not be told apart and were dropped. Only CMV serostatus was available as immune exposure information.

This clone has only a few counts. Its antigen is currently unknown. The primer mix had 60 Vbeta and 13 Jbeta primers. This table comes from immunoSEQ multiplex PCR, and its TCRdb copy is limited to in-frame clones, with some not included. Counted here are around 110,000 clones, 50% to 65% occurring once; the ten biggest clones make up just under 9.5%. The CDR3 covers 15 residues. Trimming at V came to 5 bases and at J to 5 bases, leaving 9 bases not matched to a gene. Per the germline V gene, CDR1 is SEHNR and CDR2 is FQNEAQ (reference sequence). The source material was PBMCs. The rearrangement uses TRBV7-9 and TRBJ1-1; 9 positions match TRBD1. This sequence was found in a woman in her 40s in good health and CMV-seropositive. CDR3 nucleotide sequence: TGTGCCAGCAGCGAGACAGGGGGAGGGAGAACTGAAGCTTTCTTT. Amino acid sequence: CASSETGGGRTEAFF.